This T cell receptor (beta chain) was found in a study of blood T cell repertoires in COVID-19. Study as a whole: Sample material is recorded as cDNA or gDNA derived from T cells, B-cell-depleted T cells, or PBMCs.

Authors' data handling: Counts of nucleated cells, estimated from reference gene primer amplification, were obtained. Method: immunoSEQ multiplex PCR; TCRdb's copy keeps in-frame clones and lacks some. That table furnishes V, J and clone size, whereas the DNA furnished D and trimming. The sample carries some 100,000 clones, around 88% recorded once. Patients of the Seattle cohort, enrolled during active infection, were followed longitudinally. V was shortened by 0 bases and J by 9 bases, with 14 bases between the two germline ends. Per germline, CDR1 MGHRA and CDR2 YSYEKL. This CDR3 spans 14 amino acids.

The receptor's source is a man aged 50 to 60 with COVID-19, enrolled during active disease. The sequenced sample consisted of peripheral blood. The chain carries TRBV4-1 and TRBJ1-1; D is unclear. The CDR3 region has the DNA TGCGCCAGCAGCCAAGATAGTAGGTGGGCGCAAGCTTTCTTT. As protein: CASSQDSRWAQAFF.